These T cell receptor beta chains were read from a single sample in a study of T cell responses to AZD1222 COVID-19 vaccine. TCRdb's copy holds only in-frame clones and misses some; the assay was immunoSEQ multiplex PCR. The data hold 45,000 to 65,000 clones, with roughly 90% observed a single time. The sample here was peripheral blood, taken 28 days after the second AZD1222 dose. These receptors were collected from an adult who received the AZD1222 COVID-19 vaccine. The CDR3 runs from the conserved cysteine through the conserved F or W. Each record gives: clone size, V gene, J gene, D gene, CDR3 protein, CDR3 DNA. The D gene is left open where the match is weak. The size field is filled for only some rows; it gives once, few, many or a size class.

abundance: .
v_gene: TRBV27
j_gene: TRBJ1-3
d_gene: .
CDR3aa: CASSLSGGNTIYF
CDR3nt: TGTGCCAGCAGTTTATCTGGTGGAAACACCATATATTTT

abundance: .
v_gene: TRBV10-1
j_gene: TRBJ1-6
d_gene: .
CDR3aa: CASLSCGAGSSYNSPLHF
CDR3nt: TGCGCCAGCCTCTCTTGCGGCGCGGGGAGCTCCTATAATTCACCCCTCCACTTT

abundance: .
v_gene: TRBV5-1
j_gene: TRBJ1-5
d_gene: TRBD1
CDR3aa: CASSPGTVGQPQHF
CDR3nt: TGCGCCAGCAGCCCGGGGACAGTTGGTCAGCCCCAGCATTTT

abundance: .
v_gene: TRBV25-1
j_gene: TRBJ1-4
d_gene: .
CDR3aa: CATGGEHNEKLFF
CDR3nt: TGTGCCACTGGCGGGGAACATAATGAAAAACTGTTTTTT

abundance: .
v_gene: TRBV5-1
j_gene: TRBJ1-1
d_gene: TRBD1
CDR3aa: CASSLAPDRSNTEAFF
CDR3nt: TGCGCCAGCAGCTTGGCCCCGGACAGGTCGAACACTGAAGCTTTCTTT

abundance: once
v_gene: TRBV15
j_gene: TRBJ2-5
d_gene: .
CDR3aa: CATSREGTAQYF
CDR3nt: TGTGCCACCAGCAGAGAAGGCACGGCCCAGTACTTC

abundance: few
v_gene: TRBV6-5
j_gene: TRBJ2-3
d_gene: .
CDR3aa: CASSSTDRTDTQYF
CDR3nt: TGTGCCAGCAGTTCTACGGACCGCACGGATACGCAGTATTTT

abundance: .
v_gene: TRBV10-2
j_gene: TRBJ2-1
d_gene: .
CDR3aa: CASSDPGTPGGEQFF
CDR3nt: TGCGCCAGCAGTGACCCCGGGACCCCTGGGGGGGAGCAGTTCTTC

abundance: once
v_gene: TRBV19
j_gene: TRBJ1-2
d_gene: TRBD1
CDR3aa: CASSPSSRATGGHGYTF
CDR3nt: TGTGCCAGTAGTCCCTCGAGCCGTGCTACAGGGGGGCATGGCTACACCTTC

abundance: .
v_gene: TRBV11-3
j_gene: TRBJ2-5
d_gene: TRBD1
CDR3aa: CASSSYGTGLETQYF
CDR3nt: TGTGCCAGCAGCTCGTACGGGACAGGGCTGGAGACCCAGTACTTC

abundance: .
v_gene: TRBV24-1
j_gene: TRBJ2-3
d_gene: .
CDR3aa: CATSDPGRSTDTQYF
CDR3nt: TGTGCCACCAGTGACCCCGGACGGTCCACAGATACGCAGTATTTT

abundance: .
v_gene: TRBV27
j_gene: TRBJ1-5
d_gene: .
CDR3aa: CASSLQGGNQPQHF
CDR3nt: TGTGCCAGCAGTTTACAGGGTGGCAATCAGCCCCAGCATTTT

abundance: few
v_gene: TRBV28
j_gene: TRBJ1-1
d_gene: TRBD1
CDR3aa: CASSYPGGVNTEAFF
CDR3nt: TGTGCCAGCAGTTACCCAGGGGGGGTGAACACTGAAGCTTTCTTT

abundance: .
v_gene: TRBV5-1
j_gene: TRBJ2-7
d_gene: TRBD1
CDR3aa: CASTAGTGTSVNF
CDR3nt: TGCGCCAGCACCGCCGGGACAGGGACGTCGGTGAACTTC

abundance: .
v_gene: TRBV12-3/TRBV12-4
j_gene: TRBJ1-6
d_gene: TRBD1
CDR3aa: CASSLTGNSPLHF
CDR3nt: TGTGCCAGCAGCCTGACAGGGAATTCACCCCTCCACTTT

abundance: .
v_gene: TRBV7-9
j_gene: TRBJ2-2
d_gene: .
CDR3aa: CASSSGLTGELFF
CDR3nt: TGTGCCAGCAGCTCGGGCCTCACCGGGGAGCTGTTTTTT

abundance: .
v_gene: TRBV30
j_gene: TRBJ1-4
d_gene: .
CDR3aa: CAWSVSGFNEKLFF
CDR3nt: TGTGCCTGGAGTGTATCGGGGTTTAATGAAAAACTGTTTTTT

abundance: .
v_gene: TRBV2
j_gene: TRBJ1-5
d_gene: .
CDR3aa: CASTTWASNQPQHF
CDR3nt: TGTGCCAGTACGACATGGGCTAGCAATCAGCCCCAGCATTTT

abundance: .
v_gene: TRBV5-1
j_gene: TRBJ2-5
d_gene: TRBD2
CDR3aa: CASSLVGLAIGETQYF
CDR3nt: TGCGCCAGCAGCTTGGTAGGACTAGCCATAGGAGAGACCCAGTACTTC

abundance: .
v_gene: TRBV19
j_gene: TRBJ1-2
d_gene: .
CDR3aa: CASSIDPDLRGYTF
CDR3nt: TGTGCCAGTAGTATAGACCCTGACCTCAGGGGCTACACCTTC

abundance: .
v_gene: TRBV5-1
j_gene: TRBJ2-7
d_gene: .
CDR3aa: CASSLASGNYEQYF
CDR3nt: TGCGCCAGCAGCTTGGCCAGTGGGAACTACGAGCAGTACTTC

abundance: .
v_gene: TRBV5-1
j_gene: TRBJ1-1
d_gene: .
CDR3aa: CASRSDGNTEAFF
CDR3nt: TGCGCCAGCAGGTCGGACGGGAACACTGAAGCTTTCTTT

abundance: .
v_gene: TRBV24-1
j_gene: TRBJ1-5
d_gene: TRBD1
CDR3aa: CATSGQGANQPQHF
CDR3nt: TGTGCCACCAGCGGACAGGGGGCCAATCAGCCCCAGCATTTT

abundance: .
v_gene: TRBV9
j_gene: TRBJ1-3
d_gene: .
CDR3aa: CASSVGPSTIYF
CDR3nt: TGTGCCAGCAGCGTAGGTCCCTCCACCATATATTTT

abundance: .
v_gene: TRBV18
j_gene: TRBJ2-3
d_gene: TRBD1
CDR3aa: CASSLDRGRDTQYF
CDR3nt: TGTGCCAGCTCACTCGACAGGGGGCGAGATACGCAGTATTTT

abundance: .
v_gene: TRBV19
j_gene: TRBJ2-3
d_gene: TRBD2
CDR3aa: CASRMGGRKYSTDTQYF
CDR3nt: TGTGCCAGTAGGATGGGCGGGAGGAAATATAGCACAGATACGCAGTATTTT

abundance: .
v_gene: TRBV28
j_gene: TRBJ2-3
d_gene: TRBD2
CDR3aa: CASSPLRLAGFTDTQYF
CDR3nt: TGTGCCAGCAGTCCCCTACGACTAGCGGGATTTACAGATACGCAGTATTTT

abundance: .
v_gene: TRBV28
j_gene: TRBJ1-5
d_gene: .
CDR3aa: CASSTPYLGRDQPQHF
CDR3nt: TGTGCCAGCAGTACACCCTATTTGGGGAGGGATCAGCCCCAGCATTTT

abundance: .
v_gene: TRBV29-1
j_gene: TRBJ1-1
d_gene: .
CDR3aa: CSVDRQAQMNTEAFF
CDR3nt: TGCAGCGTTGATAGACAGGCCCAAATGAACACTGAAGCTTTCTTT

abundance: .
v_gene: TRBV25-1
j_gene: TRBJ2-7
d_gene: TRBD1
CDR3aa: CASSPQGSKEQYF
CDR3nt: TGTGCCAGCAGTCCACAGGGGTCGAAAGAGCAGTACTTC

abundance: .
v_gene: TRBV5-6
j_gene: TRBJ1-6
d_gene: .
CDR3aa: CASSLGPPGGSYNSPLHF
CDR3nt: TGTGCCAGCAGCTTGGGACCACCTGGGGGGTCCTATAATTCACCCCTCCACTTT

abundance: .
v_gene: TRBV4-2
j_gene: TRBJ2-2
d_gene: .
CDR3aa: CASSQDRGQNTGELFF
CDR3nt: TGTGCCAGCAGCCAAGATAGGGGACAGAACACCGGGGAGCTGTTTTTT

abundance: few
v_gene: TRBV7-9
j_gene: TRBJ1-1
d_gene: .
CDR3aa: CASSLYGLGSFNTEAFF
CDR3nt: TGTGCCAGCAGCTTATACGGTTTAGGGTCATTTAACACTGAAGCTTTCTTT

abundance: .
v_gene: TRBV19
j_gene: TRBJ1-2
d_gene: .
CDR3aa: CASSMGENYGYTF
CDR3nt: TGTGCCAGTAGTATGGGGGAGAACTATGGCTACACCTTC

abundance: once
v_gene: TRBV27
j_gene: TRBJ2-3
d_gene: .
CDR3aa: CASRAGGTDTQYF
CDR3nt: TGTGCCAGCAGGGCAGGGGGGACAGATACGCAGTATTTT

abundance: .
v_gene: TRBV18
j_gene: TRBJ2-7
d_gene: .
CDR3aa: CASSPVRTAYEQYF
CDR3nt: TGTGCCAGCTCACCCGTTAGGACAGCCTACGAGCAGTACTTC

abundance: .
v_gene: TRBV7-9
j_gene: TRBJ2-7
d_gene: .
CDR3aa: CASSLWRSTGKDYEQYF
CDR3nt: TGTGCCAGCAGCTTATGGAGGTCCACGGGGAAAGACTACGAGCAGTACTTC

abundance: .
v_gene: TRBV5-4
j_gene: TRBJ1-2
d_gene: .
CDR3aa: CASSFDTNYGYTF
CDR3nt: TGTGCCAGCAGCTTTGACACTAACTATGGCTACACCTTC

abundance: .
v_gene: TRBV28
j_gene: TRBJ1-5
d_gene: .
CDR3aa: CASTIQGTSNQPQHF
CDR3nt: TGTGCCAGCACTATCCAGGGGACTAGCAATCAGCCCCAGCATTTT